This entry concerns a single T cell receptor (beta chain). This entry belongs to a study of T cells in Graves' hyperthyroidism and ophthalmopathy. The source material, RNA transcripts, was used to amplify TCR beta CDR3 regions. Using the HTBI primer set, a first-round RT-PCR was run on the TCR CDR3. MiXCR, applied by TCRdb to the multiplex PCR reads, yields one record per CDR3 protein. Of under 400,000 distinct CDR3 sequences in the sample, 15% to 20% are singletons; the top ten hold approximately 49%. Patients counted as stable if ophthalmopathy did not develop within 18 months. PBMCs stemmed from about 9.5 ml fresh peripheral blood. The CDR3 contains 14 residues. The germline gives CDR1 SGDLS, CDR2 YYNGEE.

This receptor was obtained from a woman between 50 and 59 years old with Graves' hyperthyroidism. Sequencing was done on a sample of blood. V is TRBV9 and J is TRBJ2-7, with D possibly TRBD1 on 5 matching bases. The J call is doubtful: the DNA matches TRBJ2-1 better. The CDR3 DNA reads TGTGCCAGCAGCTTAGGAAGACAGAGCTACGAGCAGTTCTTC. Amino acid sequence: CASSLGRQSYEQFF.